The sequence of this TCR beta chain was determined in a study of blood T cell repertoires in COVID-19. Germline values: CDR1 ENHRY, CDR2 SYGVKD. V was shortened by 2 bases and J by 5 bases, with 13 bases between the two germline ends. The CDR3 has 14 amino acids. This table comes from immunoSEQ multiplex PCR, and its TCRdb copy is limited to in-frame clones, with some not included. The sample contains 140,000 to 150,000 clones, roughly 86% of which appear only once. This clonotype originated in a human donor with acute or convalescent COVID-19. The donor label of this sample is uncertain. The V and J genes are TRBV10-3 and TRBJ2-7, with D possibly TRBD2 on 6 matching bases. The sequenced sample was peripheral blood. The CDR3 reads CAISEQTGVNEQYF. The CDR3 coding sequence is TGTGCCATCAGTGAGCAAACGGGAGTCAACGAGCAGTACTTC.